The 2 T cell receptor beta chains below were found in one sample sequenced in a study of cytomegalovirus exposure and HLA in healthy donors. Profiling relied on immunoSEQ multiplex PCR, and the TCRdb table lists in-frame clones only, not all of them. The data show 160,000 or so clones, about 88% seen once. Sequenced input: PBMCs. Source of these receptors: a man aged 18 to 30 in good health and CMV-seronegative.

This chain joins TRBV29-1 and TRBJ2-7; 7 bases align to TRBD2. The CDR3 covers 11 residues. The J segment lost 6 bases and the V segment lost 6 bases, leaving 5 bases of the junction unmatched. Per the germline V gene, CDR1 is SQVTM and CDR2 is ANQGSEA. CDR3 region: CSVPSGGEQYF. Written as DNA, the CDR3 is TGCAGCGTCCCGTCGGGGGGCGAGCAGTACTTC.

The chain couples TRBV18 to TRBJ2-3; maybe TRBD2 (5 bases). Germline lookup yields CDR1 KGHSH and CDR2 LQKENI. This CDR3 has 14 amino acids. V lost 5 bases and J 0 bases, leaving 9 bases between the germline ends. The CDR3 DNA is TGTGCCAGCTCAACGAGGACTAGCACAGATACGCAGTATTTT. This translates into CASSTRTSTDTQYF.